The 4 T cell receptor beta chains reported below all come from one sample, sequenced in a study of blood T cell repertoires in COVID-19 (dated by TCRdb to the early 2020s). Libraries were constructed by the immunoSEQ multiplex PCR assay. TCRdb provides this immuneACCESS table in a form limited to in-frame rearrangements. Some clones are lacking; in checked studies, under half of them reflect an unresolved V gene, and why the rest are absent is not known. The sample has around 250,000 clones on record, roughly 85% of them singletons. 5% to 8% of the sample goes to the ten largest clones. Sequencing was done on a sample of PBMCs or T cells enriched from blood (not recorded which). The receptors derive from a woman in her fifties or sixties who had been exposed to COVID-19.

In this sample, this clone turned up once. The chain employs TRBV6-2 or TRBV6-3 and TRBJ2-1; D ambiguous. There are 13 residues in the CDR3. Trimming cost V 0 bases and J 8 bases, with 8 bases left between them. Germline-derived CDR1 and CDR2 are MNHEY and SVGEGT. The CDR3 region is CASSYSGYHEQFF. The DNA for the CDR3 is TGTGCCAGCAGTTACTCCGGGTATCATGAGCAGTTCTTC.

The table lists this clone with many counts. The chain has TRBV5-1 and TRBJ1-5; the D gene is possibly TRBD1 (6 bases). Germline V gene data show CDR1 as SGHRS and CDR2 as YFSETQ. The CDR3 is 15 residues long. The ends were cut back, 0 bases at V and 5 bases at J, with 12 bases in the middle. CDR3 sequence reads: CASSLGDTLDQPQHF. CDR3 DNA: TGCGCCAGCAGCTTGGGGGACACCTTAGATCAGCCCCAGCATTTT.

V is TRBV9 and J is TRBJ2-2, with 8 bases identical to TRBD1. This CDR3 region has 16 residues. The trim removed 2 bases at V and 7 bases at J, leaving 10 bases unmatched. Per the germline V gene, CDR1 is SGDLS and CDR2 is YYNGEE. CDR3 nucleotides: TGTGCCAGCAGCGTGACGCCAGGGGGCGGTGGCGGGGAGCTGTTTTTT. Its translation is CASSVTPGGGGGELFF.

The V call is TRBV19, the J call TRBJ1-5; 8 nucleotides line up with TRBD1. Germline CDR1 and CDR2: LNHDA and SQIVND (reference sequence). V trimming: 6 bases; J trimming: 6 bases; junction bases outside the gene matches: 10. The CDR3 sequence is 15 residues long. In DNA, the CDR3 is TGTGCCAGTAGCGACCTCGGACAGGGACGTCAGCCCCAGCATTTT. It codes for CASSDLGQGRQPQHF.